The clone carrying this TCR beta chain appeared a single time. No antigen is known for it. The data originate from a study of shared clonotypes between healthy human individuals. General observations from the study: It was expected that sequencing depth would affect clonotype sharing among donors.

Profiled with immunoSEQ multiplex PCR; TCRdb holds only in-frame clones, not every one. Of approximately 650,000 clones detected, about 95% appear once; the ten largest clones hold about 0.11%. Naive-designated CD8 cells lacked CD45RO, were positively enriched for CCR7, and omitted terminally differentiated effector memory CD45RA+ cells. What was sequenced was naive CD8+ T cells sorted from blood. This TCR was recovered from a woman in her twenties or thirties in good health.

CDR3 DNA: TGTGCCAGCAGTTACTCGAGCCAGGGCTTCCCTGAAGCTTTCTTT. It specifies CASSYSSQGFPEAFF. The chain links TRBV6-5 to TRBJ1-1; a possible D gene is TRBD1 (5 bases). The CDR3 is made up of 15 amino acids. V was cut by 0 bases and J by 6 bases, with 14 bases left in between. Germline CDR1 and CDR2: MNHEY and SVGAGI.